The T cell receptor (beta chain) described here comes from a study of shared clonotypes between healthy human individuals. V dropped 8 bases and J dropped 5; count of bases not matched to a gene: 10. CDR3 length equals 15 residues. Germline CDR1 SNHLY, CDR2 FYNNEI. Profiled with immunoSEQ multiplex PCR; TCRdb holds only in-frame clones, not every one. This sample has 2 million to 3 million clones, with roughly 93% found just once. This receptor was taken from a man younger than 35 in good health. Some clones in this sample may be carry-over from other donors' samples. The source material was naive CD4+ T cells from PBMCs. This sample's subset: CD45RA+ positively selected. This rearrangement joins TRBV2 to TRBJ2-3; 10 positions match TRBD1. The DNA of the CDR3 is TGTGCCAGCCGAGTTCGGGGACAGGGGAGAGATACGCAGTATTTT. As protein: CASRVRGQGRDTQYF.